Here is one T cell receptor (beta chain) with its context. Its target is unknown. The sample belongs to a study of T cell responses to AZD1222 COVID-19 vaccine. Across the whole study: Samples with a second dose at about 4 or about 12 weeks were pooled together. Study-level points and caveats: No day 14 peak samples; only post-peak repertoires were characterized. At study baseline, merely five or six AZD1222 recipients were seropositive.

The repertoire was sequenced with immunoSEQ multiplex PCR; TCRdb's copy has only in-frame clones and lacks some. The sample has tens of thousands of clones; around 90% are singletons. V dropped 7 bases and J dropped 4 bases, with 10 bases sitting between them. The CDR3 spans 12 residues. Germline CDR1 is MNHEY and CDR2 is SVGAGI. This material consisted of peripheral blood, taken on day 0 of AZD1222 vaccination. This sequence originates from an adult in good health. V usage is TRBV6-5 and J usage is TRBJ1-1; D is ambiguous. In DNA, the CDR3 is TGTGCCAGCACACCAGGCGCCACTGAAGCTTTCTTT. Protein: CASTPGATEAFF.